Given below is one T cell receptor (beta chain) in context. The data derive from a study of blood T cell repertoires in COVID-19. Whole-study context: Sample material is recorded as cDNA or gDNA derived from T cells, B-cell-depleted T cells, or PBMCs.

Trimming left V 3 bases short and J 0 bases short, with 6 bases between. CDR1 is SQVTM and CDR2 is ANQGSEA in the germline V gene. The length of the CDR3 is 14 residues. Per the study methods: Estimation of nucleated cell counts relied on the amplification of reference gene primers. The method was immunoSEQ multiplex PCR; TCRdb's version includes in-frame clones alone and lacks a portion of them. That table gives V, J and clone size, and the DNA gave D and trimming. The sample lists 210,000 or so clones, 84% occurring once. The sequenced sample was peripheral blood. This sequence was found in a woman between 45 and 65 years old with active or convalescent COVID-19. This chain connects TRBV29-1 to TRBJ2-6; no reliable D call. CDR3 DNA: TGCAGCGTTGACGTGGCCTCTGGGGCCAACGTCCTGACTTTC. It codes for CSVDVASGANVLTF.